The clone carrying this TCR beta chain has just a few counts. This sample is drawn from a study of blood T cells in healthy people across ages. The CDR3 is 15 amino acids. In germline, CDR1 is MNHEY, CDR2 SVGAGI. The V and J ends lost 6 bases and 4 bases respectively, with 18 bases between them. PCR was performed a second time for 7 to 11 cycles using a sample-barcoded 5' primer and a J-beta primer mix. TCRdb processed the 5' RACE reads anew with MiXCR; each CDR3 protein has one entry. The sample has hundreds of thousands of distinct CDR3 sequences, roughly 25% seen once; the top ten hold approximately 2.9%. The data were also submitted as part of a second study, on T cells of mothers and their children. That source adds: Inherited differences only slightly affect thymic shaping of TCR recombination output.

The sample was blood. The receptor was isolated from a boy aged 5-17 years in good health. The chain links TRBV6-5 to TRBJ1-2, with D possibly matching TRBD1 (6 bases). Here the CDR3 reads CASRPQGTTLYGYTF. The CDR3 nucleotides are TGTGCCAGCAGACCACAGGGCACGACCCTCTATGGCTACACCTTC.